These 20 T cell receptor beta chains share one sample of origin, sequenced in a study of cytomegalovirus exposure and HLA in healthy donors. PCR involved 60 Vbeta and 13 Jbeta primers. The table came from immunoSEQ multiplex PCR; TCRdb's copy has only in-frame clones and leaves some out. The data contain about 94,000 clones, roughly three fifths of them singletons. Sequenced sample: PBMCs. Receptors originate from a man aged 30-40 years in good health and CMV-seronegative.

This clone was picked up a small number of times. This sequence joins TRBV7-6 and TRBJ2-3, with 10 bases that match TRBD1. V gave up 5 bases and J gave up 1 base; unmatched junction bases: 9. The germline V gene encodes CDR1 SGHVS and CDR2 FNYEAQ. The CDR3 is made up of 17 amino acids. This chain's CDR3 is CASSARTGTGGTDTQYF. In nucleotides, the CDR3 is TGTGCCAGCAGCGCACGCACCGGGACAGGGGGCACAGATACGCAGTATTTT.

The chain carries TRBV5-1 and TRBJ2-3; no clear D gene. Per germline, CDR1 SGHRS and CDR2 YFSETQ. V lost 3 bases and J 3 bases, leaving 14 bases between the germline ends. The CDR3 has 15 amino acids. CDR3 sequence: CASSYTLLGTDTQYF. As DNA, the CDR3 is TGCGCCAGCAGCTACACACTACTTGGGACAGATACGCAGTATTTT.

The rearrangement joins TRBV7-9 to TRBJ1-2; 8 bases line up with TRBD1. Germline trimming cut 10 bases from V and 4 bases from J; bases unmatched to any gene: 2. The CDR3 consists of 11 residues. Germline-derived CDR1 and CDR2 are SEHNR and FQNEAQ (reference sequence). The CDR3 coding sequence is TGTGCCACCCAGGGGGCCTATGGCTACACCTTC. Amino acid sequence: CATQGAYGYTF.

The gene calls are TRBV27 and TRBJ1-3; D is uncertain. Trimming pared 8 bases from V and 7 bases from J, leaving 12 bases between. The CDR3 has 12 amino acids. The germline gives CDR1 MNHEY, CDR2 SMNVEV (reference sequence). CDR3 residues: CASGLGPNTIYF. In DNA form, the CDR3 reads TGTGCCAGCGGACTGGGCCCCAACACCATATATTTT.

The chain uses TRBV7-9 and TRBJ2-7; a possible D gene is TRBD2 (5 bases). V shed 1 base and J shed 5 bases, with 12 bases lying between them. Germline assignment: CDR1 SEHNR and CDR2 FQNEAQ (reference sequence). The CDR3 totals 14 residues. DNA for the CDR3: TGTGCCAGCAGCTTAGTGACTACAACCCACGAGCAGTACTTC. It codes for CASSLVTTTHEQYF.

This clone has just one count. This rearrangement joins TRBV18 to TRBJ1-2; no clear D. In germline, CDR1 is KGHSH, CDR2 LQKENI. CDR3 size: 16 residues. Trimming pared 2 bases from V and 1 base from J, leaving 14 bases between. The CDR3, as DNA: TGTGCCAGCTCACCATTGGCAGGAGCGGATAACTATGGCTACACCTTC. Its protein product is CASSPLAGADNYGYTF. The entire variable domain, with the rest obtained from reference TRBV18 and TRBJ1-2, is as follows: NAGVMQNPRHLVRRRGQEARLRCSPMKGHSHVYWYRQLPEEGLKFMVYLQKENIIDESGMPKERFSAEFPKEGPSILRIQQVVRGDSAAYFCASSPLAGADNYGYTFGSGTRLTVV.

This clone has only a few counts. This chain links TRBV29-1 with TRBJ1-5; D is perhaps TRBD1 (6 bases). V was cut by 7 bases and J by 1 base, with 14 bases left in between. The CDR3 loop spans 14 amino acids. The germline CDR1 and CDR2 sequences are SQVTM and ANQGSEA. The CDR3 protein is CSAAVGASNQPQHF. The CDR3 DNA is TGCAGCGCAGCGGTGGGGGCGAGCAATCAGCCCCAGCATTTT.

This clone was seen a handful of times. The J gene is TRBJ2-3, the V gene TRBV5-1; D may be TRBD1 (6 bases). The V gene's germline CDR1 is SGHRS and CDR2 YFSETQ. This CDR3 region has 16 residues. Deletions cut 4 bases from V and 0 bases from J, with 15 bases between. The CDR3 region is CASSRRQGPSTDTQYF. The CDR3 DNA sequence: TGCGCCAGCAGCCGGAGGCAGGGGCCTAGCACAGATACGCAGTATTTT.

In its sample, this clone was seen a few times. The rearrangement joins TRBV4-3 to TRBJ1-2, with a tentative D call TRBD1 (6 bases). The CDR3 is 13 amino acids. Germline CDR1 reads LGHNA; CDR2 reads YSLEER. Trimming removed 4 bases from V and 7 bases from J, with 13 bases in between. The CDR3 nucleotides are TGCGCCAGCAGCCCCGACAGGATAGGTGGCTACACCTTC. It translates to CASSPDRIGGYTF.

The chain recombines TRBV5-1 with TRBJ2-5; D perhaps matches TRBD1 (5 bases). The V end was cut by 0 bases, the J end by 2 bases, with 11 bases between. The CDR3 length is 15 residues. Germline CDR1 reads SGHRS; CDR2 reads YFSETQ. In nucleotides, the CDR3 is TGCGCCAGCAGCTTGGTAGCAGGGCAACAAGAGACCCAGTACTTC. Translated: CASSLVAGQQETQYF.

This clone has only a few counts. J is TRBJ1-1 and V is TRBV28, with D maybe TRBD1 (6 bases). CDR1 and CDR2 from the germline V gene are MDHEN and SYDVKM. The CDR3 consists of 13 residues. The V gene lost 11 bases and the J gene lost 1 base, with 14 bases spanning the gap. CDR3: CAGGRTSNTEAFF. CDR3 in DNA: TGTGCCGGGGGCAGGACCTCGAACACTGAAGCTTTCTTT. The whole variable domain, filled in from reference TRBV28 and TRBJ1-1, reads DVKVTQSSRYLVKRTGEKVFLECVQDMDHENMFWYRQDPGLGLRLIYFSYDVKMKEKGDIPEGYSVSREKKERFSLILESASTNQTSMYLCAGGRTSNTEAFFGQGTRLTVV.

This chain links TRBV6-6 with TRBJ2-6; D gene uncertain. From germline, CDR1 is MNHNY and CDR2 SVGAGI (reference sequence). The CDR3 is made up of 15 amino acids. Trimming shortened V by 2 bases and J by 1 base, and 6 bases separated the two germline ends. CDR3 residues: CASSYAASGANVLTF. The CDR3 bases are TGTGCCAGCAGTTACGCGGCATCTGGGGCCAACGTCCTGACTTTC.

The CDR3 loop is CASSLVLGALSEKLFF. For the CDR3, the DNA is TGTGCCAGCAGCTTAGTTTTAGGGGCACTGTCGGAAAAACTGTTTTTT. J is TRBJ1-4 and V is TRBV7-6; tentatively, D is TRBD1 (5 bases). The CDR3 runs to 16 residues. The germline V gene encodes CDR1 SGHVS and CDR2 FNYEAQ. Trimming removed 1 base at V and 8 bases at J, with 17 bases between.

This chain connects TRBV19 to TRBJ1-5, with D unresolved. Germline lookup yields CDR1 LNHDA and CDR2 SQIVND (reference sequence). The CDR3 totals 12 residues. V was cut by 6 bases and J by 9 bases, with 12 bases left in between. This CDR3 reads CASRVEGGPQHF. The CDR3 DNA follows: TGTGCCAGTAGGGTCGAGGGTGGGCCCCAGCATTTT.

The chain employs TRBV6-1 and TRBJ1-3; 9 nucleotides match TRBD1. Per germline, CDR1 MNHNS and CDR2 SASEGT. V trimming: 8 bases; J trimming: 6 bases; junction bases outside the gene matches: 5. This CDR3 is built from 13 residues. The CDR3 sequence is CASGQGLVNTIYF. The CDR3 coding sequence is TGTGCCAGCGGACAGGGGCTAGTAAACACCATATATTTT.

This clone has more than one count but fewer than ten. The rearrangement joins TRBV19 to TRBJ1-4, with D possibly TRBD1 on 6 matching bases. Germline V gives CDR1 LNHDA, CDR2 SQIVND (reference sequence). The CDR3 extends over 14 amino acids. Trimming removed 5 bases from V and 7 bases from J, with 14 bases in between. The CDR3 nucleotides are TGTGCCAGTAGTGTACAGGGAGAAGGTGAAAAACTGTTTTTT. Protein sequence: CASSVQGEGEKLFF.

This clone showed up just a few times. This chain connects TRBV5-1 to TRBJ2-2; 8 positions match TRBD2. With 4 bases clipped from V and 4 bases from J, the junction kept 9 bases outside the gene matches. The CDR3 is made up of 16 amino acids. Germline values: CDR1 SGHRS, CDR2 YFSETQ. CDR3 nucleotide sequence: TGCGCCAGCAGCGGCCTAGCGGGCCCCTCCACCGGGGAGCTGTTTTTT. This sequence encodes CASSGLAGPSTGELFF.

This clone was observed a few times. The chain employs TRBV5-6 and TRBJ2-5, with TRBD1 identical over 9 bases. The germline V gene has CDR1 SGHDT and CDR2 YYEEEE. The CDR3 is made up of 14 amino acids. V trimming: 4 bases; J trimming: 4 bases; junction bases outside the gene matches: 5. The CDR3 is CASSGNRGLETQYF. The CDR3 DNA sequence: TGTGCCAGCAGCGGGAACAGGGGGCTAGAGACCCAGTACTTC.

The chain recombines TRBV5-6 with TRBJ2-3; D not certain. Germline V gene lookup returns CDR1 SGHDT and CDR2 YYEEEE. The CDR3 is 15 residues long. The V gene lost 4 bases and the J gene lost 0 bases, with 12 bases spanning the gap. The CDR3 region is CASSLEPSSTDTQYF. The CDR3 DNA reads TGTGCCAGCAGCCTGGAGCCTTCTAGCACAGATACGCAGTATTTT.

Remarks on this clone: One end of the junction does not line up with germline, which may come from a read error. The chain links TRBV7-7 to TRBJ2-7; 9 bases are a match to TRBD1. CDR3 length equals 14 residues. The germline CDR1 and CDR2 sequences are SSHAT and FNYEAQ (reference sequence). This chain's CDR3 is CASSLGQGAYEQYF. CDR3 coding DNA: TGTGCTAGCAGCCTGGGACAGGGTGCCTACGAGCAGTACTTC.